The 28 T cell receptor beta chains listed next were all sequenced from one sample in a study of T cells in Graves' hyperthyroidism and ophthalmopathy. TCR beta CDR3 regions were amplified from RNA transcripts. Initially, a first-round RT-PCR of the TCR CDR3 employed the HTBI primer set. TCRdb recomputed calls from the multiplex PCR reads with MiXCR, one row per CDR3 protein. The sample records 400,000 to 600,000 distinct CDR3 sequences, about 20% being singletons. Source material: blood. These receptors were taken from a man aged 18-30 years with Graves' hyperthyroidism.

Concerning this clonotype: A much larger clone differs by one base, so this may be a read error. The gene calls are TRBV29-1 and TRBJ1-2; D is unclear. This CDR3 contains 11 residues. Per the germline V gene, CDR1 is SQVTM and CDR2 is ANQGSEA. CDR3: CSVVANCGYTF. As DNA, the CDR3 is TGCAGCGTTGTAGCGAACTGTGGCTACACCTTC.

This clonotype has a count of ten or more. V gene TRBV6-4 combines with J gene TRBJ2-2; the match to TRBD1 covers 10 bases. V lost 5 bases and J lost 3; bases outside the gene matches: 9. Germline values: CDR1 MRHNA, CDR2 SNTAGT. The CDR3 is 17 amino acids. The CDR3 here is CASSTRQGARDTGELFF. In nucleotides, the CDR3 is TGTGCCAGCAGTACCAGACAGGGGGCAAGGGACACCGGGGAGCTGTTTTTT.

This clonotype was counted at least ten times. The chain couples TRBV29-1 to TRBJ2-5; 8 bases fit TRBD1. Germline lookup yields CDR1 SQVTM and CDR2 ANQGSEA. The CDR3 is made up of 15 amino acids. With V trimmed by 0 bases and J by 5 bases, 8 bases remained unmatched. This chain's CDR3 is CSVEDRQGAGETQYF. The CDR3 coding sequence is TGCAGCGTTGAAGATCGTCAGGGGGCGGGGGAGACCCAGTACTTC.

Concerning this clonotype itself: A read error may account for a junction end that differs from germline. Here the CDR3 DNA reads TGTGCCAGTAGGAACCATACAGGGGTGAATACTGAAGCTTTCTTT. Its protein product is CASRNHTGVNTEAFF. The chain employs TRBV19 and TRBJ1-1; 7 positions match TRBD1. Germline V CDR1 and CDR2: LNHDA, SQIVND (reference sequence). CDR3 size: 15 residues.

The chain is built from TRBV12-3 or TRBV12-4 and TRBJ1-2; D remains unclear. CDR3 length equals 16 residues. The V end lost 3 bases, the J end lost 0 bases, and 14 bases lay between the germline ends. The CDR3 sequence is CASSFRALGPNYGYTF. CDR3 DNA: TGTGCCAGCAGTTTTCGGGCATTGGGCCCTAACTATGGCTACACCTTC.

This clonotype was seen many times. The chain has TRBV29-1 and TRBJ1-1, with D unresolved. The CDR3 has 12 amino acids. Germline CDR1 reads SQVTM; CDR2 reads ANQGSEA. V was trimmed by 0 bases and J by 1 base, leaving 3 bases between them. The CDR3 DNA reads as TGCAGCGTTGAAGAACCGAACACTGAAGCTTTCTTT. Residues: CSVEEPNTEAFF.

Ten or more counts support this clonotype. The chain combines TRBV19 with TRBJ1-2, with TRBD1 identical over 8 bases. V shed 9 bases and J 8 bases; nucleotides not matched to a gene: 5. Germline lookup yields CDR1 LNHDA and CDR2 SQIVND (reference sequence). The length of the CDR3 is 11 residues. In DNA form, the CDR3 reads TGTGCCAGCCAGGGGGCGCAGGGCTACACCTTC. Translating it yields CASQGAQGYTF.

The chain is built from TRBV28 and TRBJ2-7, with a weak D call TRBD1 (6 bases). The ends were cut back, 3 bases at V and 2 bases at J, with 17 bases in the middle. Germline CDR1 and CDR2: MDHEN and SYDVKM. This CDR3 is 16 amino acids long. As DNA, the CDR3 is TGTGCCAGCAGTTTGCCGTTGAGACAGGCGACCTACGAGCAGTACTTC. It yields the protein CASSLPLRQATYEQYF.

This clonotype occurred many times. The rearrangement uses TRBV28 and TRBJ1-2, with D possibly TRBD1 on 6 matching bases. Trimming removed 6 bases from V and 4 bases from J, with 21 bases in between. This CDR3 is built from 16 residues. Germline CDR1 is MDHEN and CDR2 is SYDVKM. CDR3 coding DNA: TGTGCCAGCAGCTCCAACACAGGGCGGATCCCCTATGGCTACACCTTC. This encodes CASSSNTGRIPYGYTF.

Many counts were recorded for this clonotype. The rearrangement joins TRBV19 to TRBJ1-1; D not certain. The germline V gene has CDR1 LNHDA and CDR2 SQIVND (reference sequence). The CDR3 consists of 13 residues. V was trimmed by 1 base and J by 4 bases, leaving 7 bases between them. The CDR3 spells CASSIVGSTEAFF. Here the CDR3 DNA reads TGTGCCAGTAGTATAGTAGGGTCCACTGAAGCTTTCTTT.

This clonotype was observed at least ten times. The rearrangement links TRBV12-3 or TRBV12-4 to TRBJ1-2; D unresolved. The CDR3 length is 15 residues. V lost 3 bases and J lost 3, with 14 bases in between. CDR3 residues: CASSFSRKTYYGYTF. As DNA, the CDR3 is TGTGCCAGCAGTTTCTCACGCAAAACCTACTATGGCTACACCTTC.

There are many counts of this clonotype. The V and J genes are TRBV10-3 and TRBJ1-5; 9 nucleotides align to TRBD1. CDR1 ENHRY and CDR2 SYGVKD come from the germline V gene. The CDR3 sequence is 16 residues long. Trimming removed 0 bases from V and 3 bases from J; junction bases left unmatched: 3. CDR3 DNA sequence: TGTGCCATCAGTGAGTCTAGGACAGGGGACAATCAGCCCCAGCATTTT. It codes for CAISESRTGDNQPQHF.

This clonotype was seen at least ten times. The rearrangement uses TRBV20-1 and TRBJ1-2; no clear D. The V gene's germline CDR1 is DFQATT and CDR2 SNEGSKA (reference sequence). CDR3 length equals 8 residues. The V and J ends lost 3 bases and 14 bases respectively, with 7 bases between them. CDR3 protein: CSARGPTF. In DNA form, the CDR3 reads TGCAGTGCTAGGGGCCCTACCTTC.

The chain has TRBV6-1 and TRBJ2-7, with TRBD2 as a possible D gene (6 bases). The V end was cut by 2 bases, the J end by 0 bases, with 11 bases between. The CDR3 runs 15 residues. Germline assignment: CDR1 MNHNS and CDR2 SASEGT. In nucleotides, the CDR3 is TGTGCCAGCAGTGAATTTGGAGGGGACTCCTACGAGCAGTACTTC. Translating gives CASSEFGGDSYEQYF.

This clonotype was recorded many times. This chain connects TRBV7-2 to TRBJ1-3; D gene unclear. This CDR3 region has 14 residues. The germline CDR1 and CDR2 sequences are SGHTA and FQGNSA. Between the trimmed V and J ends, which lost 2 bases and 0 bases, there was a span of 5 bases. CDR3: CASSLPNSGNTIYF. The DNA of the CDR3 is TGTGCCAGCAGCTTACCCAACTCTGGAAACACCATATATTTT. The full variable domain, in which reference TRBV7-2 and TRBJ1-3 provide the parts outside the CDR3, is GAGVSQSPSNKVTEKGKDVELRCDPISGHTALYWYRQSLGQGLEFLIYFQGNSAPDKSGLPSDRFSAERTGGSVSTLTIQRTQQEDSAVYLCASSLPNSGNTIYFGEGSWLTVV.

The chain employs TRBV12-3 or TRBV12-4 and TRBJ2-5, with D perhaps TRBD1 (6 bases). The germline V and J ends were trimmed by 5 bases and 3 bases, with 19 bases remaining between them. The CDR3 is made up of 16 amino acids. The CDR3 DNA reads TGTGCCAGCAGTCCCACTCCCGGACAGAACAAAGAGACCCAGTACTTC. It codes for CASSPTPGQNKETQYF.

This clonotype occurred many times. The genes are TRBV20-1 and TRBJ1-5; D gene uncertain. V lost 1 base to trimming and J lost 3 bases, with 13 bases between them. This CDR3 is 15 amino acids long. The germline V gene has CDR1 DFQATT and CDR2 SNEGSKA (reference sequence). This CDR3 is CSARVQPQTNQPQHF. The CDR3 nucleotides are TGCAGTGCTAGAGTCCAGCCGCAAACCAATCAGCCCCAGCATTTT.

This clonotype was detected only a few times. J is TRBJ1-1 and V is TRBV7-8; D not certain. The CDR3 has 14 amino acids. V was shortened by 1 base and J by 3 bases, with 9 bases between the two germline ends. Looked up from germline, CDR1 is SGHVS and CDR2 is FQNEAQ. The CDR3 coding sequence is TGTGCCAGCAGCTTAGACCTAATGGACACTGAAGCTTTCTTT. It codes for CASSLDLMDTEAFF.

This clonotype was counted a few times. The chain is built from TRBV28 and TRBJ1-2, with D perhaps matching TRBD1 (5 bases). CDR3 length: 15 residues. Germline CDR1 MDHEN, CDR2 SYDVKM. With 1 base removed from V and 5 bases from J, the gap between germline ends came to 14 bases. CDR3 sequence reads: CASSLSGQGGYGYTF. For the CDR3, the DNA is TGTGCCAGCAGTTTATCTGGCCAGGGCGGGTATGGCTACACCTTC.

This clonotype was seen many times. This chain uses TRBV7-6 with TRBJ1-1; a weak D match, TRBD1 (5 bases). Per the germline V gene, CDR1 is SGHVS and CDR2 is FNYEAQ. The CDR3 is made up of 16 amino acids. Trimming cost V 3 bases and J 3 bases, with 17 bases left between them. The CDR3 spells CASSFPFAGEDTEAFF. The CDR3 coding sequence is TGTGCCAGCAGCTTTCCCTTTGCGGGGGAGGACACTGAAGCTTTCTTT. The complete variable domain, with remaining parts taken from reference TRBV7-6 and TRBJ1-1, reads GAGVSQSPRYKVTKRGQDVALRCDPISGHVSLYWYRQALGQGPEFLTYFNYEAQQDKSGLPNDRFSAERPEGSISTLTIQRTEQRDSAMYRCASSFPFAGEDTEAFFGQGTRLTVV.

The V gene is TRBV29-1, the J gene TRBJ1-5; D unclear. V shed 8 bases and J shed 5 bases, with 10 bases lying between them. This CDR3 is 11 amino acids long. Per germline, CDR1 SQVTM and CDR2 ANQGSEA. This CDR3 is CSPLRDQPQHF. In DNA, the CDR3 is TGCAGCCCCCTGCGCGATCAGCCCCAGCATTTT.

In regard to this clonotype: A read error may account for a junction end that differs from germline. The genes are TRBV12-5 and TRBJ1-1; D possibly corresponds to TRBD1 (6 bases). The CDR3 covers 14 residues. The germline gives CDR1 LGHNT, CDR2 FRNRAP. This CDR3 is CASGLGSRDTEAFF. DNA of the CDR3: TGTGCTAGTGGTTTGGGGAGTAGGGACACTGAAGCCTTCTTT. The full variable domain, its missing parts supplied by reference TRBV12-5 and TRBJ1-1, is DARVTQTPRHKVTEMGQEVTMRCQPILGHNTVFWYRQTMMQGLELLAYFRNRAPLDDSGMPKDRFSAEMPDATLATLKIQPSEPRDSAVYFCASGLGSRDTEAFFGQGTRLTVV.

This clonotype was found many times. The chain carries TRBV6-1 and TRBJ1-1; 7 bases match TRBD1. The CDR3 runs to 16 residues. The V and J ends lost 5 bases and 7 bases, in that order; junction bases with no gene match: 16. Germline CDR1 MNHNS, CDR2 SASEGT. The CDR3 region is CASSQRTGLSDSEAFF. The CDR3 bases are TGTGCCAGCAGTCAACGGACAGGCCTCTCTGATAGTGAAGCTTTCTTT.

The CDR3: CAWIRPGRFYGYTF. The CDR3 nucleotides read TGTGCCTGGATCAGGCCAGGGCGGTTCTATGGCTACACCTTC. The V call is TRBV30, the J call TRBJ1-2; D is possibly TRBD1 (5 bases). Trimming left V 4 bases short and J 4 bases short, with 16 bases between. This CDR3 spans 14 amino acids. The germline gives CDR1 GTSNPN, CDR2 SVGIG (reference sequence).

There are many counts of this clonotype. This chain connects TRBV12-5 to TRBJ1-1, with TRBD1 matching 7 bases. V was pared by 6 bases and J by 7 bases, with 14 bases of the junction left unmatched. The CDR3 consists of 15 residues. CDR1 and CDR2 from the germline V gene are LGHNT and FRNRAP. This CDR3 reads CASGPTPAGGIEAFF. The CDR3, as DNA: TGTGCTAGTGGCCCTACCCCCGCAGGGGGAATTGAAGCTTTCTTT.

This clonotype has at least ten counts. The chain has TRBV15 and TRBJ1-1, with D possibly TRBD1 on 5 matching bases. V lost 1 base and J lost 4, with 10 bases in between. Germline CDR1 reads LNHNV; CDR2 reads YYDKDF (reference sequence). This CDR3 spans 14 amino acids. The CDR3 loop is CATSRGGLGTEAFF. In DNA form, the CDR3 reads TGTGCCACCAGCAGAGGGGGGTTGGGCACTGAAGCTTTCTTT.

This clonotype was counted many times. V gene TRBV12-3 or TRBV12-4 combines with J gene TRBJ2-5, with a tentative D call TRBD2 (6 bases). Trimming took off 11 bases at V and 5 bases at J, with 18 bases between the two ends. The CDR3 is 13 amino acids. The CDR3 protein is CAVRDSHGETQYF. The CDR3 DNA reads TGTGCCGTACGGGACTCCCACGGGGAGACCCAGTACTTC.

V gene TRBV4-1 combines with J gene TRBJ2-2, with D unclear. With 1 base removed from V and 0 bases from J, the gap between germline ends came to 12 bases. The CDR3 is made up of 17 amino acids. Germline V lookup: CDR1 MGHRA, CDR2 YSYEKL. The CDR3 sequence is CASSQAGWVANTGELFF. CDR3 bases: TGCGCCAGCAGCCAAGCCGGGTGGGTCGCGAACACCGGGGAGCTGTTTTTT.